Only one count was recorded for the clone carrying this T cell receptor beta chain. Its antigen is unknown. The sample originates from a study of T-cell memory formation after mild COVID-19. Germline CDR1 SGHNT, CDR2 YYREEE (reference sequence). The CDR3 loop spans 14 amino acids. The V end lost 3 bases, the J end lost 14 bases, and 23 bases lay between the germline ends. Points from the study as a whole: Cross-reactive memory appears to have joined, as suggested by some responding clones showing up in pre-infection memory. While clones contracting from day 15 to 85 were balanced between CD4 and CD8, later expanders leaned CD4+.

In TCRdb, the 5' RACE reads were re-called with MiXCR into one record per CDR3 protein. The sample consists of approximately 230,000 distinct CDR3 sequences, over 15% of them appearing once. The gene calls are TRBV5-4 and TRBJ1-2; possibly TRBD1 for D (6 bases). This clonotype was obtained from a man between 18 and 35 years old who had mild COVID-19 (a few samples of this study predate the infection). Cell type and time point are not known. Material: PBMCs or a T cell subset sorted from them (not recorded which). Written as DNA, the CDR3 is TGTGCCAGCAGCTCGCCCGACAGGACTTATGGGGGAACCTTC. Its translation is CASSSPDRTYGGTF.